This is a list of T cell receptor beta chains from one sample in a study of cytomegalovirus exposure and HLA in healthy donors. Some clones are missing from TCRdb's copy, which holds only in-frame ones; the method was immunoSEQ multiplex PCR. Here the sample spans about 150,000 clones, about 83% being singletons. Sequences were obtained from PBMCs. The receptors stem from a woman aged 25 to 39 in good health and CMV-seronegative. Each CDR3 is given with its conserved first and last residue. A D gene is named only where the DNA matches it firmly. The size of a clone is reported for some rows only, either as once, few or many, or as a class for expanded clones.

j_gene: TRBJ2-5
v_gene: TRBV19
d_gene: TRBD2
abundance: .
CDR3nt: TGTGCCAGTAGTATGAGGGCTAGCGGGGGGTTGGTAGAAGAGACCCAGTACTTC
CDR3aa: CASSMRASGGLVEETQYF

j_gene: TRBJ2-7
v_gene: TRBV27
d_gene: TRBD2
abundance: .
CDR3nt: TGTGCCAGCAGTTTATCGCTCCTAGCGGACTACGAGCAGTACTTC
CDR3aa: CASSLSLLADYEQYF

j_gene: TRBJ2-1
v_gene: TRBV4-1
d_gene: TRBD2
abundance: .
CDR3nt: TGCGCCAGCAGCCCGTTCGATACGGGAGGCAATGAGCAGTTCTTC
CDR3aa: CASSPFDTGGNEQFF

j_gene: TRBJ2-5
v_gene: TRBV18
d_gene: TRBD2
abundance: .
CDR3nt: TGTGCCAGCTCAGCGTTCGAGACTAGCGGGGGGGAAGGAGGAGAGACCCAGTACTTC
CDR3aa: CASSAFETSGGEGGETQYF

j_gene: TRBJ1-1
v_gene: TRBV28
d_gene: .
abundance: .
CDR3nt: TGTGCCAGCAGTTTTAGGGGGAACACTGAAGCTTTCTTT
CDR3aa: CASSFRGNTEAFF

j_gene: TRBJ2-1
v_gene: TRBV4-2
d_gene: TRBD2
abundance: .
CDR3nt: TGTGCCAGCAGCCGGGATAGCGGGGGTCTCAATGAGCAGTTCTTC
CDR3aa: CASSRDSGGLNEQFF

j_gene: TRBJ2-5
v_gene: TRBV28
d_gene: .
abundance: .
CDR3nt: TGTGCCAGCAGGCCACCCCGGAGGGAGACCCAGTACTTC
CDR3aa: CASRPPRRETQYF

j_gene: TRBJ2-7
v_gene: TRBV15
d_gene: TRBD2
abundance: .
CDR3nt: TGTGCCACCAGCAGAGATCCCCTAACTAGCGGGAGCCCCTACGAGCAGTACTTC
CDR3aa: CATSRDPLTSGSPYEQYF

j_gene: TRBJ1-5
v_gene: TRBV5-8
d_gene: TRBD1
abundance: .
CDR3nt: TGTGCCAGCGGGACAGGGTGGCAAAATCAGCCCCAGCATTTT
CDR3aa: CASGTGWQNQPQHF

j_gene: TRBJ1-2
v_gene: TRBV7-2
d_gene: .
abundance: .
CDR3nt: TGTGCCAGCAGCTTAGACGTCGGTGGCTACACCTTC
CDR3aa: CASSLDVGGYTF

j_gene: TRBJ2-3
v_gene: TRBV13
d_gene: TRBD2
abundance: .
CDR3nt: TGTGCCAGCAGCTTATTTGAGCGGGAGATCACAGATACGCAGTATTTT
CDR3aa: CASSLFEREITDTQYF

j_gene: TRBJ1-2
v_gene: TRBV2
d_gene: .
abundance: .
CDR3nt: TGTGCCAGCAGTGCCCCGCAGAGGAGCTATGGCTACACCTTC
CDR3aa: CASSAPQRSYGYTF

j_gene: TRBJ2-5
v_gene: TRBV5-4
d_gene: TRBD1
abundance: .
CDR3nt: TGTGCCAGCAGCCCCGGGACAGGGGGGATGCAAGAGACCCAGTACTTC
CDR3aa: CASSPGTGGMQETQYF

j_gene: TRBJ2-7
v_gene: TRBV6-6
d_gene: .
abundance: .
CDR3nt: TGTGCCAGCAGTTGGACAGCAGCCTACGAGCAGTACTTC
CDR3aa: CASSWTAAYEQYF

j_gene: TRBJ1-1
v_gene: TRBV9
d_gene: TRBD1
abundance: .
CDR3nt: TGTGCCAGCAGCGTATACGGGTCGGGACAGCGCGGCAAATTGTCTGAAGGGGTCACTGAAGCTTTCTTT
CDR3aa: CASSVYGSGQRGKLSEGVTEAFF

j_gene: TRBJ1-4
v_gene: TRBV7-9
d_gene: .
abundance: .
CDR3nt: TGTGCCAGCAGCGTAGACTTAAAACTGTTTTTT
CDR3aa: CASSVDLKLFF

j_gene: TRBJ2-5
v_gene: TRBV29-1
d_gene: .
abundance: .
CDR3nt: TGCAGCGTCGCGCCGGTACTCCAAGAGACCCAGTACTTC
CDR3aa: CSVAPVLQETQYF

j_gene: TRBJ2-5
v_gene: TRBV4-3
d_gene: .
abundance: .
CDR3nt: TGCGCCAGCAGCCAAGATAATTCGGGGAGGGGGGAGACCCAGTACTTC
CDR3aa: CASSQDNSGRGETQYF

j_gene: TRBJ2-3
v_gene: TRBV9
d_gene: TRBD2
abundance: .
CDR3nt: TGTGCCAGCAGCGGCGGGGGTTGGGGCACAGATACGCAGTATTTT
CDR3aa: CASSGGGWGTDTQYF

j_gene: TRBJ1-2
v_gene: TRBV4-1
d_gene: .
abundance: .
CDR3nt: TGCGCCAGCAGCCAAGTGGGGGGGTCGGCTAACTATGGCTACACCTTC
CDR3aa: CASSQVGGSANYGYTF

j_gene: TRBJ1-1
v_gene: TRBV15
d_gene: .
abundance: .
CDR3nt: TGTGCCACCAGCAGAGACGACACCTCAGGGCCCACTGAAGCTTTCTTT
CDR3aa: CATSRDDTSGPTEAFF

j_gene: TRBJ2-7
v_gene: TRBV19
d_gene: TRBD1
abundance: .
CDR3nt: TGTGCCAGTAGTGCCCCGGGACAGGGAGCCTACGAGCAGTACTTC
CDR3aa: CASSAPGQGAYEQYF

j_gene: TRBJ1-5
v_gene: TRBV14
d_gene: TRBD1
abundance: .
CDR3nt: TGTGCCAGCAGCCAAGGACAGGGAATTAGCAATCAGCCCCAGCATTTT
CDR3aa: CASSQGQGISNQPQHF

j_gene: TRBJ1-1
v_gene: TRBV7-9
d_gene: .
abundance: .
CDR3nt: TGTGCCAGCAGCTTCTCTATGAACACTGAAGCTTTCTTT
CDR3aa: CASSFSMNTEAFF

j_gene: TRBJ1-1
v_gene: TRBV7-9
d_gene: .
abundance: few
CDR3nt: TGTGCCAGCAGCTTTCCCGAAGGGGCGAACACTGAAGCTTTCTTT
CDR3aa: CASSFPEGANTEAFF

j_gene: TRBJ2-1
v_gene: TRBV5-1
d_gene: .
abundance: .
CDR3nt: TGCGCCAGCAGCTTGTCAGGGGGCCGCGGGAGGGCCTTTCTCCCCTACAATGAGCAGTTCTTC
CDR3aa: CASSLSGGRGRAFLPYNEQFF

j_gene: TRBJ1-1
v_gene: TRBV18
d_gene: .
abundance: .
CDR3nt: TGTGCCAGCTCATCCTCAAATAGCCAGGCTTTCTTT
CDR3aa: CASSSSNSQAFF

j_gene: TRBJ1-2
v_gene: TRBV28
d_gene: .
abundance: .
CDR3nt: TGTGCCAGCAGTCCGGACTTCTTTAACTATGGCTACACCTTC
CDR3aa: CASSPDFFNYGYTF

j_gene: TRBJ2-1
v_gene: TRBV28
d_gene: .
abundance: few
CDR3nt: TGTGCCAGCAGTCTCCTAGCCGGGGTTCGCGAAAATGAGCAGTTCTTC
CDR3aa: CASSLLAGVRENEQFF

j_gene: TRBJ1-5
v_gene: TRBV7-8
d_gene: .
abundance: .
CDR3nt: TGTGCCAGCAGCTTATCAGGGCTTAGCAATCAGCCCCAGCATTTT
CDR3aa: CASSLSGLSNQPQHF

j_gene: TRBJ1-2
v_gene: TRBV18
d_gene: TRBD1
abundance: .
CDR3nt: TGTGCCAGCTCACCGACAGGGGGCAGGAAGGGCTACACCTTC
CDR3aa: CASSPTGGRKGYTF

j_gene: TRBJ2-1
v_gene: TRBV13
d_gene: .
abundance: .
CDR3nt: TGTGCCAGCAGCTTACTTGGCGGATCCTACAATGAGCAGTTCTTC
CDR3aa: CASSLLGGSYNEQFF

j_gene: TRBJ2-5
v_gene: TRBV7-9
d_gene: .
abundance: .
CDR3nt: TGTGCCAGCAGCCCCCTGTACCAAGAGACCCAGTACTTC
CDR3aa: CASSPLYQETQYF

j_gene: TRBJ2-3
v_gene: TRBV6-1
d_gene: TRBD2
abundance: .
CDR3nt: TGTGCCAGCAGTGTCCTAGCGGGGGGGGCTAGCACAGATACGCAGTATTTT
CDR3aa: CASSVLAGGASTDTQYF

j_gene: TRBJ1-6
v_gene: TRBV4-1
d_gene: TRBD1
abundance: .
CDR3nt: TGCGCCAGCAGCCAATACGCCCCGGGACAGTATAATTCACCCCTCCACTTT
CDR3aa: CASSQYAPGQYNSPLHF

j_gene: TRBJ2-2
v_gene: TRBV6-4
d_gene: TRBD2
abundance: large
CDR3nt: TGTGCCAGCAGTGCTAGCGGGAGCACCGGGGAGCTGTTTTTT
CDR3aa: CASSASGSTGELFF

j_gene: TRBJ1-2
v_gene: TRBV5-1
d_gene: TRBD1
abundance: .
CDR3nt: TGCGCCAGCAGCGCGGGACAGGGGGACTATGGCTACACCTTC
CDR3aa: CASSAGQGDYGYTF

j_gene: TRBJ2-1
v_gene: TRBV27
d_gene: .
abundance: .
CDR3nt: TGTGCCAGCAGTTCACCGTCAGGGAAGAATTACAATGAGCAGTTCTTC
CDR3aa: CASSSPSGKNYNEQFF

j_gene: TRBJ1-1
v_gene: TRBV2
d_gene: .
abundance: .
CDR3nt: TGTGCCAGCTTGGGGCACCCGGACACTGAAGCTTTCTTT
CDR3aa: CASLGHPDTEAFF

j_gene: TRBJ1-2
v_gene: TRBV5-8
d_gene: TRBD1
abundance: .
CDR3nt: TGTGCCAGCAGCTACACAGGGGGGCTTAACTATGGCTACACCTTC
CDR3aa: CASSYTGGLNYGYTF

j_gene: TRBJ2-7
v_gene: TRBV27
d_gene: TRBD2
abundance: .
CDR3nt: TGTGCCAGCAGTTTAAGGCGGGGGGGCCACGAGCAGTACTTC
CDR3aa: CASSLRRGGHEQYF

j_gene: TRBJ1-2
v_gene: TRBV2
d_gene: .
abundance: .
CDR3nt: TGTGCCAGCATCACAATAGGGGGACCACTATATGGCTACACCTTC
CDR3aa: CASITIGGPLYGYTF

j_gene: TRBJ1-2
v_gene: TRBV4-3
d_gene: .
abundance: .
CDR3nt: TGCGCCAGCAGCCAAGAGTTTCCGGACAGCAACTATGGCTACACCTTC
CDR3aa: CASSQEFPDSNYGYTF

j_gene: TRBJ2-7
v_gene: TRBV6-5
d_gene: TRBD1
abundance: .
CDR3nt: TGTGCCAGCAGTCCCGACGGGGGACAGGTGTACGAGCAGTACTTC
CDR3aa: CASSPDGGQVYEQYF

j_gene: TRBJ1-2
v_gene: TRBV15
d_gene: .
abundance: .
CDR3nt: TGTGCCACCAGCAGCCAGCGGGGCCTACAGGACCTGGGAGGCTACACCTTC
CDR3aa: CATSSQRGLQDLGGYTF

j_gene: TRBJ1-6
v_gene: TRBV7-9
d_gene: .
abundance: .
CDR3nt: TGTGCCAGCAGCCCATATGTCGGGGGTTCACCCCTCCACTTT
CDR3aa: CASSPYVGGSPLHF

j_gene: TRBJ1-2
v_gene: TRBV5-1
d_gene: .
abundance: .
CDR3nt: TGCGCCAGCAGCGTCCGGGATTTCTATGGCTACACCTTC
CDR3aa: CASSVRDFYGYTF

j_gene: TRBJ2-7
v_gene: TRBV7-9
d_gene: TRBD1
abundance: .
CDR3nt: TGTTCCAGCAGCTTTGACAGGGGGACGTACGAGCAGTACTTC
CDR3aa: CSSSFDRGTYEQYF